This T cell receptor (beta chain) is drawn from a study of T cells in Graves' hyperthyroidism and ophthalmopathy (dated by TCRdb to between 2017 and 2020). With regard to the full study: A discovery cohort of around 100 patients, approximately 45 with Graves' ophthalmopathy and approximately 57 with stable Graves' hyperthyroidism, was used to find distinguishing TCR V-J signatures. For training and testing, the 100 or so patients in the discovery cohort were randomly divided in a 7:3 ratio. An independent validation cohort of about 19 hyperthyroidism patients and 15 or so patients who later progressed to ophthalmopathy tested prospective prediction of ophthalmopathy. The paper reports TCR Vbeta CDR3 sequencing of some 140 peripheral blood samples: under 45 ophthalmopathy, some 80 hyperthyroidism and 17 progressor patients. After blood sampling, hyperthyroidism patients were treated with methimazole at a starting dose of 30 mg daily, and ophthalmopathy patients were treated with high-dose intravenous methylprednisolone. In addition, the study compared T-cell repertoires in thyroid tissue and in blood from a handful of Graves' hyperthyroidism patients. General conclusions and limits of the study: Sample size was not statistically predetermined, and blinding of investigators to group allocation was not performed. In cross-validation, a model built on a 13 V-J signature told ophthalmopathy apart from stable hyperthyroidism with approximately 91% sensitivity and roughly 83% specificity, and in testing the same model reached 80%/75%. In validation, the model predicted progression to ophthalmopathy a median of roughly 6.2 months before onset, with roughly 68% sensitivity and nearly 75% specificity. Most expanded thyroid clonotypes (frequency above 0.001) were also detected in blood, suggesting blood repertoires may reflect thyroid immune responses.

As regards this clonotype: Its specific antigen is unknown. Base qualities are not at hand, and no much larger clone is one base apart.

Stable Graves' hyperthyroidism was defined as the absence of progression to ophthalmopathy over 18 months of follow-up. Hyperthyroidism patients were aged 18 to 65 years and newly diagnosed, with disease duration of less than 2 months. Patients with uncontrolled infections, other autoimmune diseases, pregnancy or lactation were excluded. Diagnoses relied on clinical symptoms, serum thyroxine and TRAb, thyroid ultrasound and orbital computed tomography. Total RNA was extracted using Trizol reagent, and RNA quality was assessed on an Agilent 2100 Bioanalyzer. TCR beta CDR3 regions were amplified from RNA transcripts. The TCR CDR3 was subjected to a first round of RT-PCR using the HTBI primer set and the Qiagen OneStep RT-PCR kit. Libraries were constructed in a second round of multiplex PCR, after which size selection and purification were carried out. The libraries were sequenced on an Illumina HiSeq2000 using paired-end 100 bp reads. The source study handled its data this way. SOAPnuke was used to process the raw data, with reads discarded if the reads contained adapters or uncalled bases, had a mean Phred below 15, or lacked an exact constant-primer or identifier match. COPE v1.2.5 was used to merge the high-quality paired reads, and each unique nucleotide sequence was defined as a clonotype. MiTCR v1.1 was used to align clonotypes to the IMGT TRBV, TRBD and TRBJ reference segments. The analysis included only V-J combinations with a frequency above 0.0001, which together covered roughly 99% of the repertoires. The TCS score was defined as F50 (clonal expansion) divided by E x V (chaos), with BLOSUM62-based TCRdist calculated between CDR3 peptides within each V-J. Welch's t-statistics and random forest reduced approximately 520 V-J features to 13, which were used in a naive Bayes classifier (R e1071). The similarity between thyroid and blood repertoires was quantified using the Morisita-Horn index. Clones were called with MiXCR by TCRdb after fastp trimmed the public reads at Q25, and only in-frame beta chains were retained. Each CDR3 protein gets just one entry, which takes the most common genes and DNA from the rows behind it. The V and J calls reflect TCRdb's pipeline rather than the authors' work. The sample table holds approximately 98,000 distinct CDR3 sequences, of which about 37% were seen once. Around 9.6% of the sample is held by the ten biggest clonotypes.

The sample taken for sequencing was peripheral blood or thyroid tissue (not recorded which). The receptor was isolated from a woman aged 25 to 39 with Graves' hyperthyroidism.

The bases read TGTGCCAGCAGTCCTTACGTAAGCTACACCTTC. Its protein is CASSPYVSYTF. Here the chain combines TRBV28 and TRBJ1-2, with no D gene named confidently. V is pared back by 5 bases and J by 9 bases, with 10 bases lying between the germline termini. CDR1 and CDR2, looked up from the germline V gene, are MDHEN and SYDVKM. From the cysteine up to the phenylalanine, the CDR3 has a length of 11 residues. Only the CDR3 DNA is retained, 33 bases long and in frame from the first base.